Listed below are T cell receptor beta chains from one sample, sequenced in a study of cytomegalovirus exposure and HLA in healthy donors. This table comes from immunoSEQ multiplex PCR, and its TCRdb copy is limited to in-frame clones, with some not included. The data hold 200,000 or so clones, with about 91% observed a single time. Sequenced: PBMCs. The receptors stem from a woman aged 18-30 years in good health and CMV-seronegative. Each CDR3 is given with its conserved first and last residue. Fields, in order: D gene, clone size, J gene, V gene, CDR3 protein, CDR3 DNA. The D gene is left open where the match is weak. Size tells how often a clone was seen (once, few, many) or the class of an expanded clone, and some rows leave it out.

-,-,TRBJ2-7,TRBV5-1,CASSLAWGAYEQYF,TGCGCCAGCAGCTTGGCATGGGGGGCCTACGAGCAGTACTTC
-,once,TRBJ2-6,TRBV7-9,CASSAPGVWANVLTF,TGTGCCAGCAGCGCGCCAGGGGTGTGGGCCAACGTCCTGACTTTC
-,-,TRBJ1-2,TRBV6-6,CASADNSYYGYTF,TGTGCCAGCGCGGACAACTCCTACTATGGCTACACCTTC
TRBD2,-,TRBJ2-7,TRBV6-1,CASQLANSHYF,TGTGCCAGCCAACTAGCGAACAGCCATTACTTC
TRBD1,-,TRBJ1-5,TRBV15,CATSREGQPNQPQHF,TGTGCCACCAGCAGAGAGGGACAGCCCAATCAGCCCCAGCATTTT
TRBD2,-,TRBJ2-1,TRBV4-3,CASSQSLGLDPFF,TGCGCCAGCAGCCAAAGTTTGGGACTAGATCCGTTCTTC
-,-,TRBJ2-6,TRBV4-3,CASSQVTGSGANVLTF,TGCGCCAGCAGCCAAGTGACGGGTTCTGGGGCCAACGTCCTGACTTTC
-,-,TRBJ2-4,TRBV10-3,CAISESTGLAKNIQYF,TGTGCCATCAGTGAGTCTACAGGCCTAGCCAAAAACATTCAGTACTTC
-,-,TRBJ2-5,TRBV6-6,CASSFTGGGETQYF,TGTGCCAGCAGTTTTACAGGGGGGGGAGAGACCCAGTACTTC
TRBD2,-,TRBJ2-7,TRBV27,CASSFRKTSRSEGYEQYF,TGTGCCAGCAGTTTTAGGAAGACTAGCAGATCTGAGGGCTACGAGCAGTACTTC
TRBD2,few,TRBJ2-7,TRBV10-2,CASGGRAREQYF,TGCGCCAGCGGCGGGAGGGCCAGGGAGCAGTACTTC
TRBD2,-,TRBJ2-2,TRBV30,CAWQREGPSTGELFF,TGTGCCTGGCAGCGGGAGGGGCCGAGCACCGGGGAGCTGTTTTTT
-,-,TRBJ1-4,TRBV6-1,CASSEGPSTNEKLFF,TGTGCCAGCAGTGAGGGCCCTTCAACTAATGAAAAACTGTTTTTT
-,few,TRBJ1-1,TRBV15,CATSQGMNTEAFF,TGTGCCACCAGCCAGGGCATGAACACTGAAGCTTTCTTT
-,few,TRBJ2-7,TRBV10-2,CASSDGYEQYF,TGCGCCAGCAGTGACGGGTACGAGCAGTACTTC